This T cell receptor beta chain originates from a study of spatial heterogeneity in lung cancer. General observations from the study: Blood carried ubiquitous expanded tumor TCRs more at resection than follow-up.

With V trimmed by 3 bases and J by 4 bases, 2 bases remained unmatched. Per the germline V gene, CDR1 is KGHSH and CDR2 is LQKENI. There are 16 residues in the CDR3. The time point: sample taken at primary tumor resection. 72 TRACERx patients with early, untreated non-small cell lung cancer donated samples. A unique molecular identifier was attached to every TCR cDNA molecule. TCRdb processed the 5' RACE reads anew with MiXCR; each CDR3 protein has one entry. Of about 92,000 distinct CDR3 sequences in the sample, approximately 12% are singletons; the top ten hold roughly 39%. To note about this clonotype: The antigen is undetermined.

This TCR came from a male donor with early-stage non-small cell lung cancer. This specimen consisted of PBMCs, obtained at surgery. The chain combines TRBV18 with TRBJ2-2; 13 bases map to TRBD2. The CDR3 DNA follows: TGTGCCAGCTCACCTCGGACTAGCGGGAGCACCGGGGAGCTGTTTTTT. It codes for CASSPRTSGSTGELFF.